What follows are 21 T cell receptor beta chains derived from one specimen sequenced in a study of post-analysis software for immune sequencing data. Regarding the study as a whole: With TRBV5-6, TRBV5-1 and TRBV20-1 included, five TRBV segments were more frequent in patients than in controls.

No antigen is known for these receptors. cDNA libraries for TCR beta contained unique molecular identifiers. TCRdb processed the PCR reads anew with MiXCR; each CDR3 protein has one entry. This repertoire shows hundreds of thousands of distinct CDR3 sequences, approximately 57% found once; its top ten account for approximately 4.3%. The source material was blood. All receptors come from a girl aged 5 to 17 with multiple sclerosis.

The sample holds a few counts of this clonotype. V gene TRBV5-1 combines with J gene TRBJ2-7; 8 bases map to TRBD2. Trimming took 2 bases from V and 9 from J; bases not matched to a gene: 13. The CDR3 contains 15 residues. Germline CDR1 reads SGHRS; CDR2 reads YFSETQ. The CDR3 DNA reads as TGCGCCAGCAGCTTCCGGGAGGGCCATTTGGGGCGGCAGTACTTC. Its translation is CASSFREGHLGRQYF. The full variable domain, rest sourced from reference TRBV5-1 and TRBJ2-7, is KAGVTQTPRYLIKTRGQQVTLSCSPISGHRSVSWYQQTPGQGLQFLFEYFSETQRNKGNFPGRFSGRQFSNSRSEMNVSTLELGDSALYLCASSFREGHLGRQYFGPGTRLTVT.

A few counts support this clonotype. The CDR3 region has the DNA TGCGCCAGCAGCCAAGATCCGGGACAGGTAACAGATACGCAGTATTTT. Protein: CASSQDPGQVTDTQYF. The chain uses TRBV4-1 and TRBJ2-3, with 8 bases identical to TRBD1. Losses at the gene ends were 0 bases for V and 3 bases for J; bases not matched to a gene: 5. The CDR3 is 16 amino acids. Looked up from germline, CDR1 is MGHRA and CDR2 is YSYEKL.

The chain uses TRBV5-1 and TRBJ2-7; D might be TRBD1 (6 bases). Germline assignment: CDR1 SGHRS and CDR2 YFSETQ. This CDR3 has 13 residues. Trimming cost V 1 base and J 2 bases, with 7 bases left between them. The CDR3: CASSLWDTYEQYF. In DNA form, the CDR3 reads TGCGCCAGCAGCTTGTGGGACACCTACGAGCAGTACTTC.

The chain has TRBV5-1 and TRBJ1-2; tentative D call: TRBD1 (5 bases). The CDR3 consists of 13 residues. Trimming removed 4 bases from V and 6 bases from J, with 13 bases in between. Germline CDR1 and CDR2: SGHRS and YFSETQ. In nucleotides, the CDR3 is TGCGCCAGCAGCCCCAGGGTCTCAGATGGCTACACCTTC. Translation: CASSPRVSDGYTF.

This clonotype was counted only a few times. The rearrangement links TRBV6-2 or TRBV6-3 to TRBJ2-1; 8 nucleotides line up with TRBD2. CDR1 and CDR2 (germline): MNHEY, SVGEGT. The CDR3 is made up of 18 amino acids. Losses at the gene ends were 2 bases for V and 7 bases for J; bases not matched to a gene: 16. Written as DNA, the CDR3 is TGTGCCAGCAGTTACGCCACGCAGGGCGGGGGGCCCTTAAATGAGCAGTTCTTC. Its translation: CASSYATQGGGPLNEQFF.

The chain has TRBV7-3 and TRBJ2-2; 7 bases are a match to TRBD2. V dropped 5 bases and J dropped 5; count of bases not matched to a gene: 5. The CDR3 spans 14 residues. The germline V gene has CDR1 SGHTA and CDR2 FQGTGA. The CDR3 DNA reads as TGTGCCAGCAGCCCGGGGGAGGGGACCGGGGAGCTGTTTTTT. It yields the protein CASSPGEGTGELFF.

This rearrangement joins TRBV7-2 to TRBJ2-5; 7 nucleotides agree with TRBD2. Germline V gene sequence: CDR1 SGHTA, CDR2 FQGNSA. V gave up 6 bases and J gave up 4 bases; unmatched junction bases: 11. The CDR3 extends over 15 amino acids. CDR3 region: CASSYVTSIRETQYF. CDR3 nucleotide sequence: TGTGCCAGCAGTTACGTGACTAGCATCCGAGAGACCCAGTACTTC.

This rearrangement joins TRBV6-4 to TRBJ2-5, with 7 bases lining up with TRBD2. Per the germline V gene, CDR1 is MRHNA and CDR2 is SNTAGT. Trimming removed 2 bases from V and 9 bases from J; junction bases left unmatched: 3. The CDR3 is 12 amino acids. This CDR3 is CASSDPAGAQYF. DNA of the CDR3: TGTGCCAGCAGTGACCCGGCGGGGGCCCAGTACTTC.

The chain has TRBV20-1 and TRBJ1-5, with D unclear. V was shortened by 3 bases and J by 6 bases, with 9 bases between the two germline ends. The germline gives CDR1 DFQATT, CDR2 SNEGSKA (reference sequence). The CDR3 has 12 residues. In nucleotides, the CDR3 is TGCAGTGCTAGGCGGTCTAGTCAGCCCCAGCATTTT. This gives the protein CSARRSSQPQHF.

The V and J genes are TRBV11-2 and TRBJ2-7; D gene ambiguous. In germline, CDR1 is SGHAT, CDR2 FQNNGV. Trimming took 6 bases from V and 2 from J, leaving 17 bases between them. The CDR3 spans 15 residues. The CDR3 nucleotides are TGTGCCAGCAGACCCACCGGCAGAAAGCCCTACGAGCAGTACTTC. As protein: CASRPTGRKPYEQYF.

The chain uses TRBV29-1 and TRBJ2-3, with a possible D match to TRBD2 (5 bases). There are 14 residues in the CDR3. V was cut by 4 bases and J by 6 bases, with 17 bases left in between. CDR1 SQVTM and CDR2 ANQGSEA come from the germline V gene. The CDR3: CSVGGAETYDTQYF. CDR3 DNA: TGCAGCGTTGGGGGAGCGGAAACTTACGATACGCAGTATTTT.

The chain has TRBV7-6 and TRBJ2-1, with 7 bases aligning to TRBD2. Germline assignment: CDR1 SGHVS and CDR2 FNYEAQ. V was pared by 2 bases and J by 7 bases, with 8 bases of the junction left unmatched. The CDR3 extends over 15 amino acids. CDR3 DNA sequence: TGTGCCAGCAGCTTAAGCGGGACCCTTGGAAATGAGCAGTTCTTC. This sequence encodes CASSLSGTLGNEQFF.

The rearrangement uses TRBV10-1 and TRBJ2-3, with D perhaps matching TRBD1 or TRBD2 (5 bases each). The CDR3 covers 15 residues. V was shortened by 6 bases and J by 3 bases, with 16 bases between the two germline ends. Germline V gene sequence: CDR1 WNHNN, CDR2 SYGVQD (reference sequence). CDR3 bases: TGCGCCAGCAGGCCCTCCGGGACGGGGACAGATACGCAGTATTTT. The encoded protein is CASRPSGTGTDTQYF.

This clonotype was seen more than once but under ten times. The chain links TRBV6-6 to TRBJ1-2, with 8 nucleotides matching TRBD1. V dropped 4 bases and J dropped 5; count of bases not matched to a gene: 3. This CDR3 is 13 amino acids long. Germline CDR1 MNHNY, CDR2 SVGAGI (reference sequence). CDR3 sequence (DNA): TGTGCCAGCAGTTTACAGGGGGAGTATGGCTACACCTTC. Amino acids: CASSLQGEYGYTF.

CDR3 region: CSVESGTRRNIQYF. The CDR3 DNA follows: TGCAGCGTTGAATCAGGGACTAGACGGAACATTCAGTACTTC. The J gene is TRBJ2-7, the V gene TRBV29-1; 8 nucleotides match TRBD2. With the DNA end fitting TRBJ2-4 better, the J assignment may be wrong. Germline loops: CDR1 SQVTM, CDR2 ANQGSEA. The CDR3 runs 14 residues.

The V call is TRBV5-1, the J call TRBJ1-5; D ambiguous. V was clipped by 0 bases and J by 7 bases, with 8 bases between them. Per germline, CDR1 SGHRS and CDR2 YFSETQ. CDR3 size: 13 residues. CDR3 nucleotide sequence: TGCGCCAGCAGCTTGGACTGGAAGCAGCCCCAGCATTTT. It codes for CASSLDWKQPQHF.

The chain carries TRBV7-8 and TRBJ1-2; tentatively, D is TRBD1 (6 bases). This CDR3 is built from 17 residues. Per the germline V gene, CDR1 is SGHVS and CDR2 is FQNEAQ. V was shortened by 3 bases and J by 4 bases, with 21 bases between the two germline ends. The CDR3 here is CASSFGGAHAPFYGYTF. The CDR3 DNA is TGTGCCAGCAGCTTTGGGGGGGCACATGCCCCATTCTATGGCTACACCTTC.

This clonotype is a singleton in its sample. In DNA, the CDR3 is TGTGCCAGACCCAGGAACGGTAACTATGGCTACACCTTC. The encoded protein is CARPRNGNYGYTF. The J gene is TRBJ1-2, the V gene TRBV27; D is unresolved. Germline assignment: CDR1 MNHEY and CDR2 SMNVEV (reference sequence). The CDR3 loop spans 13 amino acids. V gave up 9 bases and J gave up 1 base, with 12 bases separating them.

This CDR3 is CASTLRTRGRDIQYF. CDR3 bases: TGTGCCAGCACCTTAAGGACCCGCGGCAGGGACATTCAGTACTTC. The chain joins TRBV12-3 or TRBV12-4 to TRBJ2-4, with a tentative D call TRBD1 (5 bases). The CDR3 has 15 amino acids. Trimming removed 7 bases at V and 8 bases at J, with 21 bases between.

The rearrangement uses TRBV7-9 and TRBJ1-1, with D possibly TRBD1 on 5 matching bases. V was trimmed by 1 base and J by 1 base, leaving 13 bases between them. Germline CDR1 reads SEHNR; CDR2 reads FQNEAQ (reference sequence). The CDR3 has 16 residues. Written as DNA, the CDR3 is TGTGCCAGCAGCTTAGTGTCGGGCAGGGCGAACACTGAAGCTTTCTTT. As protein: CASSLVSGRANTEAFF.

This rearrangement joins TRBV20-1 to TRBJ1-4, with D perhaps matching TRBD1 (5 bases). The ends were cut back, 8 bases at V and 5 bases at J, with 18 bases in the middle. This CDR3 contains 14 residues. In germline, CDR1 is DFQATT, CDR2 SNEGSKA (reference sequence). The CDR3 is CSPGGPNLNEKLFF. The DNA for the CDR3 is TGCAGTCCGGGGGGTCCCAACCTCAATGAAAAACTGTTTTTT.